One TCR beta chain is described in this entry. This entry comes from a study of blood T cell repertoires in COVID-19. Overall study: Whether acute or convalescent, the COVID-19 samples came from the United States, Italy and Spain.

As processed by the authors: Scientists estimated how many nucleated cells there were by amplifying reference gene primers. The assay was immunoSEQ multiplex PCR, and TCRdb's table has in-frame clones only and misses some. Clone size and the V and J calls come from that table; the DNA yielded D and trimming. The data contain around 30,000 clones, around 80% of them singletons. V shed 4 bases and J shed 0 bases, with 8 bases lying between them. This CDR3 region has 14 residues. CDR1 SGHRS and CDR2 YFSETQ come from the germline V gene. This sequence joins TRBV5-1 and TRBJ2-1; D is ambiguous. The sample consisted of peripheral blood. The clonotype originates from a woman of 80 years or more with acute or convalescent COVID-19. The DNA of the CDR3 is TGCGCCAGCAGCCTACCTAGCTCCTACAATGAGCAGTTCTTC. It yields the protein CASSLPSSYNEQFF.